The 4 T cell receptor beta chains listed next were all sequenced from one sample in a study of coeliac disease. Findings of the study overall: Control samples showed higher TRB and TRG clonality than intraepithelial and lamina propria samples in active celiac disease.

The antigens for these receptors are not known. Clones were sequenced by immunoSEQ multiplex PCR, and TCRdb holds only the in-frame ones, with some missing. Of several thousand clones detected, roughly two thirds appear once; the ten largest clones hold about 14%. The sample was intraepithelial lymphocytes from the gut. The receptors shown here come from a woman under 30 with active celiac disease.

The chain is built from TRBV6-5 and TRBJ2-5; 8 bases are a match to TRBD2. The CDR3 covers 16 residues. V shed 0 bases, J shed 2 bases, and the junction held 5 bases outside the gene matches. CDR1 MNHEY and CDR2 SVGAGI come from the germline V gene. The CDR3 DNA reads TGTGCCAGCAGTTACTCGGGCGGGGGGCATCAAGAGACCCAGTACTTC. Translation gives CASSYSGGGHQETQYF.

The chain recombines TRBV10-3 with TRBJ1-6; D unresolved. Deletions cut 3 bases from V and 2 bases from J, with 11 bases between. Per germline, CDR1 ENHRY and CDR2 SYGVKD. The CDR3 consists of 16 residues. In nucleotides, the CDR3 is TGTGCCATCAGTGAAGAAGCTACCACCTATAATTCACCCCTCCACTTT. Translated, it gives CAISEEATTYNSPLHF.

The sample holds one count of this clone. The chain has TRBV27 and TRBJ1-1, with a weak D call TRBD1 (6 bases). The CDR3 loop spans 13 amino acids. The V gene lost 3 bases and the J gene lost 6 bases, with 11 bases spanning the gap. The germline V gene encodes CDR1 MNHEY and CDR2 SMNVEV (reference sequence). For the CDR3, the DNA is TGTGCCAGCAGTTTTAAAGGGGGATCTGAAGCTTTCTTT. Protein: CASSFKGGSEAFF.

This clone was detected once. V gene TRBV4-1 combines with J gene TRBJ1-1; D is ambiguous. In germline, CDR1 is MGHRA, CDR2 YSYEKL. The CDR3 contains 14 residues. The V and J ends lost 0 bases and 5 bases respectively, with 10 bases between them. The CDR3 coding sequence is TGCGCCAGCAGCCAAGATTGGGAGAGGACTGAAGCTTTCTTT. This codes for CASSQDWERTEAFF.